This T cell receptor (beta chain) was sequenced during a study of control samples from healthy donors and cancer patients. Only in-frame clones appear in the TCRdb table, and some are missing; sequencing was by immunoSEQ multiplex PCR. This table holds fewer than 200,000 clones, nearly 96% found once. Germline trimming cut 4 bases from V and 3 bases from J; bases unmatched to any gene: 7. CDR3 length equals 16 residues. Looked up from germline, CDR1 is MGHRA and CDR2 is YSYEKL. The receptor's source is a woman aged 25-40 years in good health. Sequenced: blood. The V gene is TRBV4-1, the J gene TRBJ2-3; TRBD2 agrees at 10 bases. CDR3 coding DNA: TGCGCCAGCAGCCGTCTAGCGGGAGTGAGGACAGATACGCAGTATTTT. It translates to CASSRLAGVRTDTQYF.